This T cell receptor beta chain was documented in a study of metastatic and nonmetastatic thyroid tumors. About the study: Repertoires of blood and of tissue (tumor or nodule) from malignant and benign thyroid patients were compared. Findings and limits, study-wide: Reportedly, malignant thyroid tumors had significantly higher TCR beta diversity than benign nodules, in blood and tumor.

TCRdb called clones again from the PCR reads with MiXCR. Found here are approximately 19,000 clones, roughly 22% of them singletons; the top ten hold about 10%. This clone came up many times. Its cognate antigen is unknown. Every patient underwent thyroid surgery untreated. The sequence came from a male donor with papillary thyroid cancer or a benign thyroid nodule (not recorded which). Some clones in this sample may be carry-over from other donors' samples. Specimen: tumor tissue.

As DNA, the CDR3 is TGTGCCAGCAGCGTAGGGAAGAACTACGAGCAGTACTTC. Amino acids: CASSVGKNYEQYF. This rearrangement joins TRBV9 to TRBJ2-7; the D is unclear. The CDR3 has 13 amino acids. The V end lost 0 bases, the J end lost 3 bases, and 7 bases lay between the germline ends. CDR1 is SGDLS and CDR2 is YYNGEE in the germline V gene.